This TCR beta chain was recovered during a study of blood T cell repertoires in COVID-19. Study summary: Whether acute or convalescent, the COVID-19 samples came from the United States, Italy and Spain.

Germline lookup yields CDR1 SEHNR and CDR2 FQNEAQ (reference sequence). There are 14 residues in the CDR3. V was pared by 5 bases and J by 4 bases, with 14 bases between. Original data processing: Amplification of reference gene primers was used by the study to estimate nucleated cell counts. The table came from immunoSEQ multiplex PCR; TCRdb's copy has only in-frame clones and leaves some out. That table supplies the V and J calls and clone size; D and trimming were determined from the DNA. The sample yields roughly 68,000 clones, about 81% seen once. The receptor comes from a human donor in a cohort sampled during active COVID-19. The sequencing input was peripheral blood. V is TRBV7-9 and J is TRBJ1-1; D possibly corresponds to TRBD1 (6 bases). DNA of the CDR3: TGTGCCAGCAGCGGCCCACAGGGTGGCACTGAAGCTTTCTTT. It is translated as CASSGPQGGTEAFF.